This T cell receptor (beta chain) was profiled in a study of blood T cell repertoires in COVID-19. The CDR3 is 11 residues long. Trimming took off 4 bases at V and 9 bases at J, with 10 bases between the two ends. Germline CDR1 reads DFQATT; CDR2 reads SNEGSKA (reference sequence). In the original processing: Reference gene primer amplification in the assay estimated nucleated cell counts. Repertoires were generated with immunoSEQ multiplex PCR, while TCRdb's copy carries only in-frame clones and drops some. V and J calls and clone size come straight from that table; D and trimming were deduced from the DNA. Here the sample spans about 220,000 clones, more than 65% being singletons.

This sequence originates from a man between 35 and 55 years old who had recovered from COVID-19. This chain links TRBV20-1 with TRBJ2-1; possibly TRBD2 for D (6 bases). Specimen: peripheral blood. CDR3 protein: CSATGLSEQFF. CDR3 bases: TGCAGTGCTACGGGACTCAGTGAGCAGTTCTTC.